This TCR beta chain was captured in a study of T cells of healthy individuals. Trimming pared 5 bases from V and 5 bases from J, leaving 12 bases between. Germline-derived CDR1 and CDR2 are SGHTA and FQGTGA. CDR3 length: 13 residues. There are a few counts of this clonotype. TCRdb independently ran MiXCR on the 5' RACE reads; one entry per CDR3 protein. The sample has around 80,000 distinct CDR3 sequences, about 4.8% seen once; the top ten hold 6.5% to 8%. The rearrangement links TRBV7-3 to TRBJ1-1; D is unclear. The sequence was obtained from a female donor in good health. CDR3 sequence (DNA): TGTGCCAGCAGCCAAAGTCCGGGGACTGAAGCTTTCTTT. Residues: CASSQSPGTEAFF.